The 20 T cell receptor beta chains below come from one sample, sequenced in a study of T cells after yellow fever vaccination. Via MiXCR, TCRdb re-called the 5' RACE reads, giving one row per CDR3 protein. The sample lists under 600,000 distinct CDR3 sequences; approximately 15% were seen once. Sequenced here: PBMCs, sampled on the day of the yellow fever booster vaccination. The receptors stem from a man aged 30-40 years who received the YFV17D yellow fever vaccine.

The chain uses TRBV12-3 or TRBV12-4 and TRBJ1-5; unclear D gene. This CDR3 region has 15 residues. With 3 bases removed from V and 1 base from J, the gap between germline ends came to 10 bases. CDR3 sequence (DNA): TGTGCCAGCAGTTTTCCCAGGAACAGCAATCAGCCCCAGCATTTT. This codes for CASSFPRNSNQPQHF.

In this sample, this clonotype turned up a few times. The chain combines TRBV12-3 or TRBV12-4 with TRBJ1-2, with TRBD1 as a possible D gene (6 bases). The V gene lost 7 bases and the J gene lost 4 bases, with 13 bases spanning the gap. This CDR3 contains 13 residues. The CDR3 is CASTPGGGYGYTF. CDR3 in DNA: TGTGCCAGCACACCCGGGGGCGGCTATGGCTACACCTTC.

This clonotype was seen only a few times. CDR3 coding DNA: TGTGCCAGCAGCACGGTACTTGGGTCACCCCTCCACTTT. It specifies CASSTVLGSPLHF. The rearrangement uses TRBV7-8 and TRBJ1-6; D gene uncertain. This CDR3 spans 13 amino acids. The V end lost 5 bases, the J end lost 10 bases, and 12 bases lay between the germline ends. CDR1 is SGHVS, CDR2 FQNEAQ, per germline.

At least ten counts were recorded for this clonotype. The rearrangement links TRBV11-2 to TRBJ1-3; D remains unclear. Germline CDR1 is SGHAT and CDR2 is FQNNGV. Trimming shortened V by 1 base and J by 2 bases, and 6 bases separated the two germline ends. The CDR3 is 14 amino acids. CDR3 sequence reads: CASSLAGTGNTIYF. CDR3 nucleotide sequence: TGTGCCAGCAGCTTAGCGGGGACTGGAAACACCATATATTTT.

This clonotype was detected a few times. The chain recombines TRBV29-1 with TRBJ2-4, with 10 bases fitting TRBD2. Germline V lookup: CDR1 SQVTM, CDR2 ANQGSEA. The CDR3 covers 15 residues. The junction had 6 bases not matched to a gene; V was cut back by 3 bases and J by 4 bases. CDR3 sequence reads: CSVDGELAGKNIQYF. The DNA of the CDR3 is TGCAGCGTTGACGGGGAACTAGCGGGAAAAAACATTCAGTACTTC.

V gene TRBV5-4 combines with J gene TRBJ2-7; no clear D. The germline V and J ends were trimmed by 0 bases and 5 bases, with 9 bases remaining between them. The CDR3 length is 13 residues. Per the germline V gene, CDR1 is SGHNT and CDR2 is YYREEE (reference sequence). The chain's CDR3 is CASSLDHRNEQYF. The CDR3 region has the DNA TGTGCCAGCAGCTTGGATCACAGAAACGAGCAGTACTTC.

The chain employs TRBV11-3 and TRBJ2-1; D uncertain. The germline CDR1 and CDR2 sequences are SGHNT and YENEEA. The CDR3 loop spans 14 amino acids. V was cut by 0 bases and J by 9 bases, with 12 bases left in between. For the CDR3, the DNA is TGTGCCAGCAGCTTAGATAGTGGGCGAAGTGAGCAGTTCTTC. This encodes CASSLDSGRSEQFF.

CDR3 nucleotide sequence: TGTGCCAGCAGCCAGATGGGACCTGGGTACAATGAGCAGTTCTTC. This gives the protein CASSQMGPGYNEQFF. The V gene is TRBV7-2, the J gene TRBJ2-1; D tentatively reads TRBD1 or TRBD2 (5 bases each). With 5 bases removed from V and 4 bases from J, the gap between germline ends came to 15 bases. Germline V CDR1 and CDR2: SGHTA, FQGNSA. CDR3 length: 15 amino acids.

The chain couples TRBV24-1 to TRBJ2-7, with D perhaps TRBD1 (6 bases). V dropped 10 bases and J dropped 2 bases, with 14 bases sitting between them. This CDR3 has 13 residues. Germline-derived CDR1 and CDR2 are KGHDR and SFDVKD. CDR3 coding DNA: TGTGCCACTGCCCTACAGGGACCCTACGAGCAGTACTTC. Its translation is CATALQGPYEQYF.

This clonotype was seen only a few times. The chain carries TRBV5-6 and TRBJ2-1; no reliable D call. V was clipped by 0 bases and J by 5 bases, with 9 bases between them. Germline V gene data show CDR1 as SGHDT and CDR2 as YYEEEE. CDR3 length: 14 residues. The CDR3 bases are TGTGCCAGCAGCTTGGATGGGCAGAACAATGAGCAGTTCTTC. This sequence encodes CASSLDGQNNEQFF.

The rearrangement joins TRBV7-9 to TRBJ2-6; D is uncertain. The CDR3 sequence is 15 residues long. Trimming removed 4 bases at V and 0 bases at J, with 7 bases between. Germline V CDR1 and CDR2: SEHNR, FQNEAQ (reference sequence). This chain's CDR3 is CASSWASSGANVLTF. CDR3 bases: TGTGCCAGCAGCTGGGCGAGCTCTGGGGCCAACGTCCTGACTTTC.

Concerning this clonotype itself: The junction departs from the called germline gene at one end, perhaps through a read error. The chain carries TRBV5-8 and TRBJ2-1; a possible D gene is TRBD2 (5 bases). Germline V lookup: CDR1 SGHTS, CDR2 YDEGEE. The CDR3 is 14 amino acids. The CDR3 DNA reads TGTGCCAGCAGCGCCCGGGAATCCTACGATGAGCAGTTCTTC. This encodes CASSARESYDEQFF. The full variable domain, its missing parts supplied by reference TRBV5-8 and TRBJ2-1, is EAGVTQSPTHLIKTRGQQATLRCSPISGHTSVYWYQQALGLGLQFLLWYDEGEERNRGNFPPRFSGRQFPNYSSELNVNALELEDSALYLCASSARESYDEQFFGPGTRLTVL.

The chain recombines TRBV19 with TRBJ2-7, with a weak D call TRBD1 (5 bases). The CDR3 runs to 14 residues. Germline V gene sequence: CDR1 LNHDA, CDR2 SQIVND (reference sequence). The ends were cut back, 3 bases at V and 5 bases at J, with 14 bases in the middle. The CDR3, as DNA: TGTGCCAGTAGTATCCCCGGCAGGGTCCACGAGCAGTACTTC. This translates into CASSIPGRVHEQYF.

This clonotype was observed a handful of times. The chain couples TRBV20-1 to TRBJ2-1; no firm D call. This CDR3 is built from 13 residues. From germline, CDR1 is DFQATT and CDR2 SNEGSKA (reference sequence). Trimming cost V 7 bases and J 8 bases, with 18 bases left between them. The CDR3 bases are TGCAGTGTCCGGTCCCTCCCCAGCGATGAGCAGTTCTTC. Its protein is CSVRSLPSDEQFF.

The chain carries TRBV6-5 and TRBJ1-1; D unresolved. Germline V CDR1 and CDR2: MNHEY, SVGAGI. The CDR3 consists of 15 residues. V was pared by 6 bases and J by 8 bases, with 22 bases between. Here the CDR3 DNA reads TGTGCCAGCAGCTCCTCCCCACGCCAGGTTTACGAAGCTTTCTTT. Translating it yields CASSSSPRQVYEAFF.

The V call is TRBV10-1, the J call TRBJ2-3; a weak D match, TRBD1 (5 bases). V was trimmed by 8 bases and J by 6 bases, leaving 18 bases between them. Germline CDR1 reads WNHNN; CDR2 reads SYGVQD (reference sequence). This CDR3 comprises 14 residues. The CDR3 DNA follows: TGCGCCAGCTCCGGACAAATTTTAAGGGATACGCAGTATTTT. Its translation is CASSGQILRDTQYF.

This clonotype was picked up a small number of times. The chain uses TRBV7-3 and TRBJ2-5; D gene ambiguous. CDR3 length: 13 residues. The germline V gene has CDR1 SGHTA and CDR2 FQGTGA. Between the trimmed V and J ends, which lost 5 bases and 3 bases, there was a span of 10 bases. The CDR3 DNA reads TGTGCCAGCAGCAACGGACGGGAAGAGACCCAGTACTTC. Translation gives CASSNGREETQYF.

The CDR3 region has the DNA TGTGCCAGCAGCTTGTACTCTGGAGAGCAGTACTTC. Translating gives CASSLYSGEQYF. The rearrangement links TRBV5-4 to TRBJ2-7, with D uncertain. CDR1 is SGHNT and CDR2 is YYREEE in the germline V gene (reference sequence). V shed 1 base and J shed 7 bases, with 9 bases lying between them. The CDR3 extends over 12 amino acids.

CDR3 coding DNA: TGCAGCCCAGGGGGGCGAGCTTTCTTT. It specifies CSPGGRAFF. This rearrangement joins TRBV20-1 to TRBJ1-1, with 7 bases identical to TRBD1. Per the germline V gene, CDR1 is DFQATT and CDR2 is SNEGSKA (reference sequence). CDR3 size: 9 residues.

This clonotype was seen more than once but under ten times. The J gene is TRBJ2-7, the V gene TRBV24-1; no clear D. Germline V gives CDR1 KGHDR, CDR2 SFDVKD. The CDR3 totals 14 residues. The ends were cut back, 4 bases at V and 2 bases at J, with 11 bases in the middle. Written as DNA, the CDR3 is TGTGCCACCAGTGACCCCGGACGGACCTACGAGCAGTACTTC. It specifies CATSDPGRTYEQYF.